The 13 T cell receptor beta chains given below trace back to one sample, sequenced in a study of T cells in Graves' hyperthyroidism and ophthalmopathy. Authors of the study amplified TCR beta CDR3 regions from RNA transcripts. With the HTBI primer set, the TCR CDR3 went through a first round of RT-PCR. One entry per CDR3 protein results from TCRdb running MiXCR on the multiplex PCR reads. The data hold about 840,000 distinct CDR3 sequences, with over 35% observed a single time. Material for sequencing was blood. Receptor source: a man aged 18 to 29 with Graves' hyperthyroidism.

V usage is TRBV20-1 and J usage is TRBJ2-6; 9 positions match TRBD1. The CDR3 covers 17 residues. CDR1 and CDR2 (germline): DFQATT, SNEGSKA (reference sequence). V was clipped by 3 bases and J by 0 bases; unmatched bases: 6. This chain's CDR3 is CSASLGQGPSGANVLTF. CDR3 bases: TGCAGTGCTAGCCTCGGACAGGGGCCCTCTGGGGCCAACGTCCTGACTTTC.

This clonotype was observed at least ten times. The rearrangement uses TRBV7-2 and TRBJ2-6; D gene unclear. This CDR3 comprises 17 residues. Trimming took 2 bases from V and 1 from J, leaving 12 bases between them. CDR1 and CDR2 (germline): SGHTA, FQGNSA. The CDR3 is CASSLNSVASGANVLTF. The CDR3 nucleotides are TGTGCCAGCAGCTTAAACAGTGTTGCTTCTGGGGCCAACGTCCTGACTTTC.

The chain is built from TRBV7-9 and TRBJ1-1, with D possibly being TRBD1 (5 bases). The V gene lost 3 bases and the J gene lost 1 base, with 12 bases spanning the gap. CDR3 length equals 15 residues. Germline CDR1 reads SEHNR; CDR2 reads FQNEAQ (reference sequence). CDR3 loop: CASSFEGLANTEAFF. The DNA of the CDR3 is TGTGCCAGCAGCTTCGAGGGGCTAGCGAACACTGAAGCTTTCTTT.

The chain has TRBV29-1 and TRBJ2-2; the D gene is possibly TRBD2 (6 bases). CDR3 length: 12 amino acids. Germline CDR1 is SQVTM and CDR2 is ANQGSEA. With 7 bases removed from V and 7 bases from J, the gap between germline ends came to 13 bases. CDR3 residues: CSGGGKGGELFF. The DNA for the CDR3 is TGCAGCGGAGGAGGGAAGGGCGGGGAGCTGTTTTTT.

This clonotype was counted once. The chain has TRBV7-9 and TRBJ1-1; D remains ambiguous. Germline V CDR1 and CDR2: SEHNR, FQNEAQ (reference sequence). The CDR3 has 14 amino acids. The ends were cut back, 7 bases at V and 11 bases at J, with 23 bases in the middle. CDR3 region: CASTYTGIPGSAFF. The CDR3 nucleotides read TGTGCCAGCACCTATACGGGAATTCCTGGGAGCGCTTTCTTT.

This chain uses TRBV29-1 with TRBJ1-1; D perhaps matches TRBD1 (6 bases). CDR1 is SQVTM and CDR2 is ANQGSEA in the germline V gene. The V and J ends lost 4 bases and 4 bases respectively, with 22 bases between them. The CDR3 runs 16 residues. The CDR3 protein is CSVGYRNRELGTEAFF. CDR3 sequence (DNA): TGCAGCGTTGGTTACCGAAACAGGGAGCTGGGCACTGAAGCTTTCTTT.

V is TRBV9 and J is TRBJ1-5; the match to TRBD1 covers 9 bases. The CDR3 is made up of 17 amino acids. Trimming cost V 3 bases and J 3 bases; bases outside gene matches: 10. Germline V CDR1 and CDR2: SGDLS, YYNGEE. The CDR3 nucleotides are TGTGCCAGCAGCGCTCGGGCCGGGACAGGGCTCAATCAGCCCCAGCATTTT. It specifies CASSARAGTGLNQPQHF.

Many counts were recorded for this clonotype. The CDR3 sequence: CASSTVGGTEAFF. For the CDR3, the DNA is TGTGCCAGCAGCACAGTGGGGGGAACTGAAGCTTTCTTT. This rearrangement joins TRBV7-3 to TRBJ1-1; TRBD1 is a possible D gene (5 bases). The V gene's germline CDR1 is SGHTA and CDR2 FQGTGA. V shed 5 bases and J shed 5 bases, with 12 bases lying between them. The length of the CDR3 is 13 residues.

This chain connects TRBV6-5 to TRBJ2-5; 13 bases map to TRBD2. The CDR3 totals 16 residues. CDR1 is MNHEY and CDR2 is SVGAGI in the germline V gene. V trimming: 7 bases; J trimming: 5 bases; junction bases outside the gene matches: 10. This CDR3 reads CASTLTSGGLDETQYF. The DNA of the CDR3 is TGTGCCAGCACCCTGACTAGCGGGGGGCTTGACGAGACCCAGTACTTC.

The table lists this clonotype with many counts. The V gene is TRBV7-2, the J gene TRBJ2-7; 11 bases agree with TRBD2. The CDR3 totals 16 residues. The J segment lost 1 base and the V segment lost 1 base, leaving 3 bases of the junction unmatched. Looked up from germline, CDR1 is SGHTA and CDR2 is FQGNSA. This CDR3 is CASSLGLAGTSYEQYF. CDR3 bases: TGTGCCAGCAGCTTAGGACTAGCGGGGACATCCTACGAGCAGTACTTC.

This sequence joins TRBV11-2 and TRBJ1-1; 8 nucleotides align to TRBD1. This CDR3 comprises 14 residues. The germline V gene encodes CDR1 SGHAT and CDR2 FQNNGV. V lost 5 bases to trimming and J lost 4 bases; unmatched junction nucleotides: 6. The CDR3 region has the DNA TGTGCCAGCAGCCCCTTCGACAGGGGCACTGAAGCTTTCTTT. The encoded protein is CASSPFDRGTEAFF.

The chain employs TRBV12-3 or TRBV12-4 and TRBJ2-7; TRBD1 matches at 9 bases. Trimming removed 6 bases from V and 7 bases from J; junction bases left unmatched: 7. This CDR3 comprises 13 residues. The CDR3 here is CASRTTGGGEQYF. The CDR3 DNA follows: TGTGCCAGCAGAACGACAGGGGGAGGAGAGCAGTACTTC.

In its sample, this clonotype was seen a few times. The V and J genes are TRBV19 and TRBJ1-5; 7 bases are shared with TRBD1. V dropped 4 bases and J dropped 0; count of bases not matched to a gene: 6. CDR3 length equals 16 residues. Looked up from germline, CDR1 is LNHDA and CDR2 is SQIVND (reference sequence). CDR3 sequence: CASSKGQPSSNQPQHF. CDR3 bases: TGTGCCAGTAGTAAGGGACAGCCTAGTAGCAATCAGCCCCAGCATTTT.